The 4 T cell receptor beta chains presented below share a single source sample, sequenced in a study of sequential checkpoint blockade in melanoma. The data were produced by immunoSEQ multiplex PCR, yet TCRdb's version contains in-frame clones alone and is incomplete. The data hold more than 6,500 clones, with about 28% observed a single time. This sample's treatment: randomized to nivolumab then ipilimumab (arm A) or the reverse (arm B). Sequenced material: tumor tissue (inferred from file names), taken from a patient given nivolumab and ipilimumab in sequence. These receptors were obtained from a human donor with melanoma.

CDR3 in amino acids: CASSPDRASPYEQYF. The CDR3 DNA is TGTGCCAGTAGTCCGGACAGGGCCTCGCCCTACGAGCAGTACTTC. The V gene is TRBV19, the J gene TRBJ2-7; the match to TRBD1 covers 8 bases. Germline-derived CDR1 and CDR2 are LNHDA and SQIVND (reference sequence). This CDR3 spans 15 amino acids. The junction had 8 bases not matched to a gene; V was cut back by 5 bases and J by 2 bases.

This clone was picked up a small number of times. The genes are TRBV11-3 and TRBJ2-6, with D perhaps matching TRBD1 (6 bases). Trimming shortened V by 5 bases and J by 0 bases, and 14 bases separated the two germline ends. Germline values: CDR1 SGHNT, CDR2 YENEEA. The CDR3 length is 17 residues. The CDR3: CASSATGRSSGANVLTF. The CDR3 nucleotides read TGTGCCAGCAGCGCGACAGGTAGAAGCTCTGGGGCCAACGTCCTGACTTTC. Supplemented by reference TRBV11-3 and TRBJ2-6, the full variable domain reads EAGVVQSPRYKIIEKKQPVAFWCNPISGHNTLYWYLQNLGQGPELLIRYENEEAVDDSQLPKDRFSAERLKGVDSTLKIQPAELGDSAVYLCASSATGRSSGANVLTFGAGSRLTVL.

This clone occurred many times. V is TRBV4-1 and J is TRBJ1-6; D is possibly TRBD1 (5 bases). CDR1 and CDR2 (germline): MGHRA, YSYEKL. This CDR3 has 19 residues. The V gene lost 4 bases and the J gene lost 7 bases, with 26 bases spanning the gap. CDR3 nucleotides: TGCGCCAGCAGCCCAACGCCCCCGGCGGCGCAGGGTCTAAATTCACCCCTCCACTTT. This sequence encodes CASSPTPPAAQGLNSPLHF.

This clone was counted between two and nine times. The CDR3 is CASSSTPGLAGGSAYNEQFF. For the CDR3, the DNA is TGCGCCAGCAGCTCGACCCCCGGACTAGCAGGGGGAAGTGCCTACAATGAGCAGTTCTTC. The rearrangement joins TRBV5-1 to TRBJ2-1; TRBD2 is a possible D gene (8 bases). Trimming pared 3 bases from V and 2 bases from J, leaving 27 bases between. The length of the CDR3 is 20 residues. CDR1 is SGHRS and CDR2 is YFSETQ in the germline V gene.